This TCR beta chain came from a study of T cell changes during pregnancy in multiple sclerosis. The germline CDR1 and CDR2 sequences are KGHSH and LQKENI. V lost 3 bases and J 6 bases, leaving 8 bases between the germline ends. The length of the CDR3 is 13 residues. This table comes from immunoSEQ multiplex PCR, and its TCRdb copy is limited to in-frame clones, with some not included. This sample has fewer than 60,000 clones, with 92% found just once. The sequence came from a female donor with multiple sclerosis, enrolled in a pregnancy study. The V gene is TRBV18, the J gene TRBJ2-2; D unresolved. The sequencing used CD4+ T cells from peripheral blood mononuclear cells, collected after pregnancy. The chain's CDR3 is CASSPSGPGELFF. In nucleotides, the CDR3 is TGTGCCAGCTCACCGAGTGGGCCCGGGGAGCTGTTTTTT.